A single sample is the source of the 24 T cell receptor beta chains below, sequenced in a study of regulatory T cells in long-lasting Graves disease. According to the study, TCR beta libraries were built with iRepertoire HTBI primers and CDR3-region Arm-PCR. MiXCR, run by TCRdb on the multiplex PCR reads, gives a single entry per CDR3 protein. The sample has about 450,000 distinct CDR3 sequences; 12% to 15% are singletons. Time point in this sample: newly diagnosed GD, antithyroid drugs for less than 3 months. Isolated PBMC RNA provided the starting material for the TCR library. The sample was also linked to a second study, of T cells in Graves' hyperthyroidism and ophthalmopathy.

This material consisted of peripheral blood mononuclear cells (PBMCs), taken at new diagnosis, from a patient treated with antithyroid drugs. The receptor set was obtained from a woman between 50 and 59 years old with Graves disease.

The J gene is TRBJ2-3, the V gene TRBV11-2, with 10 positions matching TRBD1. CDR1 SGHAT and CDR2 FQNNGV come from the germline V gene. The CDR3 has 17 amino acids. The V and J ends lost 5 bases and 1 base, in that order; junction bases with no gene match: 9. CDR3 coding DNA: TGTGCCAGCAGCCGGACAGGGGGGGGGGGACGCACAGATACGCAGTATTTT. Translated, it gives CASSRTGGGGRTDTQYF.

This clonotype has a count of ten or more. The V and J genes are TRBV6-5 and TRBJ2-7; 11 bases agree with TRBD2. V trimming: 3 bases; J trimming: 7 bases; junction bases outside the gene matches: 8. Germline values: CDR1 MNHEY, CDR2 SVGAGI. CDR3 length: 15 residues. The CDR3 protein is CASSYTTSGSNEQYF. The CDR3 DNA reads as TGTGCCAGCAGTTATACAACTAGCGGGAGTAATGAGCAGTACTTC.

This clonotype has at least ten counts. J is TRBJ2-1 and V is TRBV28; D is possibly TRBD1 (8 bases). The germline V gene encodes CDR1 MDHEN and CDR2 SYDVKM. The length of the CDR3 is 18 residues. Trimming took 4 bases from V and 4 from J, leaving 23 bases between them. DNA of the CDR3: TGTGCCAGCAGTTGGGCAGGGGGCGCGTCGGGAGGATACAATGAGCAGTTCTTC. It yields the protein CASSWAGGASGGYNEQFF.

This clonotype was detected many times. The chain couples TRBV28 to TRBJ2-7; D is undetermined. CDR1 and CDR2 from the germline V gene are MDHEN and SYDVKM. V was shortened by 2 bases and J by 8 bases, with 16 bases between the two germline ends. The CDR3 spans 14 residues. The CDR3 loop reads CASSLPVHTNKQYF. As DNA, the CDR3 is TGTGCCAGCAGTTTACCCGTCCACACCAACAAGCAGTACTTC.

With regard to this clonotype: A much larger clone sits a single nucleotide away, making a read error possible. The CDR3 sequence is CASSLRPGSSYSEQFF. The CDR3 nucleotides are TGTGCCAGCAGCTTACGTCCGGGGAGCTCCTACAGTGAGCAGTTCTTC. This chain connects TRBV7-3 to TRBJ2-1; D might be TRBD2 (5 bases). The germline CDR1 and CDR2 sequences are SGHTA and FQGTGA. This CDR3 region has 16 residues. Variable domain in full (rest from reference TRBV7-3 and TRBJ2-1): GAGVSQTPSNKVTEKGKYVELRCDPISGHTALYWYRQSLGQGPEFLIYFQGTGAADDSGLPNDRFFAVRPEGSVSTLKIQRTERGDSAVYLCASSLRPGSSYSEQFFGPGTRLTVL.

The rearrangement links TRBV12-3 or TRBV12-4 to TRBJ2-2; TRBD2 aligns across 14 bases. V was clipped by 6 bases and J by 6 bases; unmatched bases: 6. The CDR3 sequence is 16 residues long. The CDR3 bases are TGTGCCAGCAGCGGACCGGGACTAGCGGGAGCCGGGGAGCTGTTTTTT. Protein product: CASSGPGLAGAGELFF.

There are many counts of this clonotype. This chain uses TRBV5-1 with TRBJ2-1, with 9 bases that match TRBD1. The CDR3 is made up of 15 amino acids. The J segment lost 8 bases and the V segment lost 5 bases, leaving 11 bases of the junction unmatched. CDR1 and CDR2 from the germline V gene are SGHRS and YFSETQ. CDR3 nucleotides: TGCGCCAGCAGTTTTCCGGGACAGGGTAAGGATGAGCAGTTCTTC. Encoded protein: CASSFPGQGKDEQFF.

A note on this clonotype: With a far larger clone one base away, a read error is the likely cause. The rearrangement uses TRBV6-2 or TRBV6-3 and TRBJ2-7; D not resolved. V shed 6 bases and J shed 1 base, with 13 bases lying between them. This CDR3 is built from 14 residues. Germline-derived CDR1 and CDR2 are MNHEY and SVGEGT. The CDR3 nucleotides read TGTGCCAGCAGCCCGTCGAGGAAGTCCTACGAGCAGTACTTC. The encoded protein is CASSPSRKSYEQYF.

This clonotype was recorded a few times. The chain uses TRBV7-3 and TRBJ1-1, with D uncertain. From germline, CDR1 is SGHTA and CDR2 FQGTGA. Trimming cost V 2 bases and J 3 bases, with 7 bases left between them. CDR3 length: 13 amino acids. CDR3 sequence: CASSLQSDTEAFF. In nucleotides, the CDR3 is TGTGCCAGCAGCTTACAATCGGACACTGAAGCTTTCTTT. Supplemented by reference TRBV7-3 and TRBJ1-1, the full variable domain reads GAGVSQTPSNKVTEKGKYVELRCDPISGHTALYWYRQSLGQGPEFLIYFQGTGAADDSGLPNDRFFAVRPEGSVSTLKIQRTERGDSAVYLCASSLQSDTEAFFGQGTRLTVV.

This clonotype appeared a few times. The rearrangement links TRBV9 to TRBJ2-2, with a tentative D call TRBD2 (5 bases). Trimming pared 5 bases from V and 2 bases from J, leaving 16 bases between. CDR1 is SGDLS and CDR2 is YYNGEE in the germline V gene. The CDR3 totals 16 residues. CDR3 loop: CASRDYLRLNTGELFF. The CDR3, as DNA: TGTGCCAGCAGAGACTACCTGCGCCTAAACACCGGGGAGCTGTTTTTT.

This clonotype was counted many times. V usage is TRBV7-3 and J usage is TRBJ1-1; TRBD1 might be the D (6 bases). The germline V gene encodes CDR1 SGHTA and CDR2 FQGTGA. Trimming pared 5 bases from V and 0 bases from J, leaving 16 bases between. The CDR3 loop spans 16 amino acids. The CDR3 DNA reads as TGTGCCAGCAGCCCAAAAGGGGGGGCCATGAACACTGAAGCTTTCTTT. It specifies CASSPKGGAMNTEAFF.

CDR3 amino acids: CASSKRTGANSNEQFF. The CDR3, as DNA: TGTGCCAGCAGTAAACGTACAGGGGCGAATTCCAATGAGCAGTTCTTC. The chain is built from TRBV12-3 or TRBV12-4 and TRBJ2-1; TRBD1 aligns across 7 bases. V lost 5 bases and J lost 6; bases outside the gene matches: 13. This CDR3 has 16 amino acids.

This clonotype was detected ten times or more. V is TRBV7-9 and J is TRBJ2-7, with 8 positions matching TRBD2. V lost 3 bases, J lost 4 bases, and 11 bases stayed unmatched. The CDR3 loop spans 16 amino acids. Germline V gene data show CDR1 as SEHNR and CDR2 as FQNEAQ (reference sequence). CDR3 sequence: CASSLEGLAVGYEQYF. The CDR3 DNA sequence: TGTGCCAGCAGCTTGGAAGGACTAGCCGTCGGATACGAGCAGTACTTC.

V is TRBV7-9 and J is TRBJ2-7; D may correspond to TRBD1 or TRBD2 (6 bases each). Germline V lookup: CDR1 SEHNR, CDR2 FQNEAQ (reference sequence). The CDR3 length is 15 residues. The V end was cut by 4 bases, the J end by 7 bases, with 20 bases between. The DNA for the CDR3 is TGTGCCAGCAGCTCCACGGGGGACACCAACAGGGAGCAGTACTTC. Protein sequence: CASSSTGDTNREQYF.

This clonotype was counted between two and nine times. This CDR3 reads CAISANRGPSSYNEQFF. The CDR3 DNA sequence: TGTGCCATCAGCGCGAACAGGGGGCCTAGCTCCTACAATGAGCAGTTCTTC. This rearrangement joins TRBV10-3 to TRBJ2-1; 9 nucleotides line up with TRBD1. Germline trimming cut 6 bases from V and 0 bases from J; bases unmatched to any gene: 9. Germline-derived CDR1 and CDR2 are ENHRY and SYGVKD. The CDR3 is 17 residues long.

The table lists this clonotype with many counts. V usage is TRBV12-3 or TRBV12-4 and J usage is TRBJ1-2, with no clear D. V lost 3 bases to trimming and J lost 7 bases, with 12 bases between them. There are 13 residues in the CDR3. CDR3 bases: TGTGCCAGCAGTTTGGTCGGATCTGCTGGCTACACCTTC. Translated: CASSLVGSAGYTF.

This clonotype was seen at least ten times. V gene TRBV3-1 combines with J gene TRBJ1-2; D possibly corresponds to TRBD1 (5 bases). The CDR3 contains 16 residues. Trimming took 0 bases from V and 4 from J, leaving 15 bases between them. In germline, CDR1 is LGHDT, CDR2 YNNKEL (reference sequence). The CDR3 bases are TGTGCCAGCAGCCAAGATCGGGGACCGGGTCGCTATGGCTACACCTTC. Translated: CASSQDRGPGRYGYTF.

This clonotype was found many times. The chain uses TRBV7-9 and TRBJ2-2; D uncertain. Between the trimmed V and J ends, which lost 5 bases and 2 bases, there was a span of 18 bases. CDR1 is SEHNR and CDR2 is FQNEAQ in the germline V gene (reference sequence). The CDR3 consists of 17 residues. The CDR3 DNA sequence: TGTGCCAGCAGCCCCCCGGCCGGTGCCCTCAACACCGGGGAGCTGTTTTTT. Its protein product is CASSPPAGALNTGELFF.

This clonotype was picked up many times. The rearrangement joins TRBV28 to TRBJ2-2; 12 bases map to TRBD2. In germline, CDR1 is MDHEN, CDR2 SYDVKM. With V trimmed by 4 bases and J by 6 bases, 6 bases remained unmatched. CDR3 length equals 16 residues. The CDR3 loop is CASSSSSGRVPGELFF. The CDR3 DNA sequence: TGTGCCAGCAGTTCCTCTAGCGGGAGGGTACCCGGGGAGCTGTTTTTT.

This chain connects TRBV20-1 to TRBJ2-7; the match to TRBD2 covers 12 bases. Trimming at V came to 6 bases and at J to 3 bases, leaving 6 bases not matched to a gene. The CDR3 totals 14 residues. The germline V gene encodes CDR1 DFQATT and CDR2 SNEGSKA (reference sequence). CDR3 loop: CSALVLAGGYEQYF. Written as DNA, the CDR3 is TGCAGTGCCCTCGTACTAGCGGGAGGCTACGAGCAGTACTTC.

This clonotype was detected ten times or more. The chain is built from TRBV28 and TRBJ1-2; 10 bases match TRBD1. This CDR3 is 15 amino acids long. In germline, CDR1 is MDHEN, CDR2 SYDVKM. The trim removed 3 bases at V and 8 bases at J, leaving 9 bases unmatched. The CDR3 loop is CASSFGTGAREGYTF. In DNA form, the CDR3 reads TGTGCCAGCAGTTTTGGGACAGGGGCCCGGGAAGGCTACACCTTC.

The V and J genes are TRBV11-3 and TRBJ2-5; TRBD1 aligns across 11 bases. With 5 bases clipped from V and 5 bases from J, the junction kept 7 bases outside the gene matches. This CDR3 is built from 15 residues. CDR1 and CDR2 (germline): SGHNT, YENEEA. The CDR3 DNA reads as TGTGCCAGCAGCCCCGGACAGGGGGCAAGTGAGACCCAGTACTTC. Amino acids: CASSPGQGASETQYF.

CDR3 bases: TGCGCCAGCAGCTTCACAGGGCATCCGGACAATGAGCAGTTCTTC. Its translation: CASSFTGHPDNEQFF. V usage is TRBV5-1 and J usage is TRBJ2-1, with D maybe TRBD1 (6 bases). This CDR3 has 15 residues. Between the trimmed V and J ends, which lost 2 bases and 5 bases, there was a span of 14 bases. Germline loops: CDR1 SGHRS, CDR2 YFSETQ. Using reference TRBV5-1 and TRBJ2-1 for the parts outside the CDR3, the full variable domain is KAGVTQTPRYLIKTRGQQVTLSCSPISGHRSVSWYQQTPGQGLQFLFEYFSETQRNKGNFPGRFSGRQFSNSRSEMNVSTLELGDSALYLCASSFTGHPDNEQFFGPGTRLTVL.

The sample holds many counts of this clonotype. V and J are TRBV28 and TRBJ2-3, with D possibly being TRBD1 or TRBD2 (6 bases each). Germline CDR1 is MDHEN and CDR2 is SYDVKM. The CDR3 covers 15 residues. The V and J ends lost 6 bases and 0 bases respectively, with 13 bases between them. The CDR3 sequence is CASRDTGRSTDTQYF. The CDR3 DNA reads as TGTGCCAGCAGGGATACAGGGAGGAGCACAGATACGCAGTATTTT.